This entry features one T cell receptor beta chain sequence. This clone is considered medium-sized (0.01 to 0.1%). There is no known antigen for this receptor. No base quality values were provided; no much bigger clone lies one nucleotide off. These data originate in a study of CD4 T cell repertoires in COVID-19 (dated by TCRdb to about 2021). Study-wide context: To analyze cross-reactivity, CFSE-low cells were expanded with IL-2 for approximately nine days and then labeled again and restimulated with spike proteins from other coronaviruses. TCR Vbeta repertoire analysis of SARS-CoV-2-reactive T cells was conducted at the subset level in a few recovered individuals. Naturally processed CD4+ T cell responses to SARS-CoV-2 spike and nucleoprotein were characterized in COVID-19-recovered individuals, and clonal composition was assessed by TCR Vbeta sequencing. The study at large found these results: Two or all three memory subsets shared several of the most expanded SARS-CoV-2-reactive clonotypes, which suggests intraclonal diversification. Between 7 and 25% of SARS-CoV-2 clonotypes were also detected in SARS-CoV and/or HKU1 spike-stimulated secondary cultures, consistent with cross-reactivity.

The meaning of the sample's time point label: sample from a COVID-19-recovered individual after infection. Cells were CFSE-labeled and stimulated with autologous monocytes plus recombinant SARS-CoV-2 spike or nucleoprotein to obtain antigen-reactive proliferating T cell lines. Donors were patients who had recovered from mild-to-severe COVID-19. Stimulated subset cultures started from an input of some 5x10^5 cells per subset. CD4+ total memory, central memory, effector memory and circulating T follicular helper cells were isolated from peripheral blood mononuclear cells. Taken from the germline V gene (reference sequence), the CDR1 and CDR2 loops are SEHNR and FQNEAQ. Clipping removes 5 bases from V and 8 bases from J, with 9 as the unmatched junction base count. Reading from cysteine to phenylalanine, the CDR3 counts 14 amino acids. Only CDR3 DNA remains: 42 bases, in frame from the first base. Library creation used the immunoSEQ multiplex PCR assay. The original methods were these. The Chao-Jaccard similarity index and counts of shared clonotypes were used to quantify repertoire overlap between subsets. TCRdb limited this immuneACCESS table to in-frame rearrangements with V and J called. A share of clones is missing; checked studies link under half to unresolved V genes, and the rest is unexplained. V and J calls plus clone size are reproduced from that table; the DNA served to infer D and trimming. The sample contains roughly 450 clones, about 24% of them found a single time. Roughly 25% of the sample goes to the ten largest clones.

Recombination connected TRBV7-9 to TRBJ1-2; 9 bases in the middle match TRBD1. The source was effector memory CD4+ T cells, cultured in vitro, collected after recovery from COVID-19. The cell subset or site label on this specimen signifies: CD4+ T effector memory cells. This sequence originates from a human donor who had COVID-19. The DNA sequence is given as TGTGCCAGCAGCCGGGACAGGGAAATTGTGGGCTACACCTTC. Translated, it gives CASSRDREIVGYTF. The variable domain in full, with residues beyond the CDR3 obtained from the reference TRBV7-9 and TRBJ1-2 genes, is DTGVSQNPRHKITKRGQNVTFRCDPISEHNRLYWYRQTLGQGPEFLTYFQNEAQLEKSRLLSDRFSAERPKGSFSTLEIQRTEQGDSAMYLCASSRDREIVGYTFGSGTRLTVV.